Listed below are T cell receptor beta chains from one sample, sequenced in a study of OX40 agonist ivuxolimab in advanced cancers. Using immunoSEQ multiplex PCR, the repertoire was profiled, and TCRdb retains in-frame clones only, with some absent. The data hold approximately 120,000 clones, with about nine tenths observed a single time. The material was CD4+ or CD8+ T cells sorted from blood, obtained in a trial of the OX40 agonist ivuxolimab. All receptors come from an adult with an advanced solid tumor such as melanoma, head and neck, liver or kidney cancer. The CDR3 runs from the conserved cysteine through the conserved F or W. Fields, in order: CDR3 length, D gene, J gene, V gene, clone size, CDR3 protein, CDR3 DNA. A D gene is named only where the DNA matches it firmly. Size is stated for part of the rows, as once, few or many counts, or as a class when the clone is expanded.

16 | NA | TRBJ1-1 | TRBV7-3 | NA | CASSLRGTPWGTEAFF | TGTGCCAGCAGCTTACGGGGGACCCCGTGGGGCACTGAAGCTTTCTTT
11 | NA | TRBJ2-5 | TRBV6-1 | NA | CASSPLETQYF | TGTGCCAGCAGCCCATTGGAGACCCAGTACTTC
14 | TRBD1 | TRBJ2-7 | TRBV6-6 | NA | CASRNSDRGYEQYF | TGTGCCAGCCGAAATTCCGACAGGGGCTACGAGCAGTACTTC
11 | NA | TRBJ2-7 | TRBV30 | NA | CAWMRGYEQYF | TGTGCCTGGATGCGGGGATACGAGCAGTACTTC
13 | NA | TRBJ1-5 | TRBV4-2 | NA | CASSQAGGGAQHF | TGTGCCAGCAGCCAAGCGGGAGGCGGAGCCCAGCATTTT
13 | NA | TRBJ2-7 | TRBV9 | NA | CASSYDMTDEQYF | TGTGCCAGCAGCTACGACATGACCGACGAGCAGTACTTC
16 | NA | TRBJ1-1 | TRBV18 | NA | CASSPRDIRRDTEAFF | TGTGCCAGCTCACCACGGGACATCCGACGGGACACTGAAGCTTTCTTT
15 | TRBD1 | TRBJ2-1 | TRBV9 | NA | CASSVVTGGYNEQFF | TGTGCCAGCAGCGTAGTCACAGGGGGATACAATGAGCAGTTCTTC
15 | NA | TRBJ2-2 | TRBV5-4 | once | CASSLGQGGTGELFF | TGTGCCAGCAGCTTGGGACAGGGAGGGACCGGGGAGCTGTTTTTT
14 | NA | TRBJ1-5 | TRBV10-3 | NA | CAIRDATGFQPQHF | TGTGCCATCAGGGACGCTACAGGGTTTCAGCCCCAGCATTTT
14 | NA | TRBJ1-4 | TRBV7-6 | NA | CASTVGARDEKLFF | TGTGCCAGCACTGTGGGGGCGCGGGACGAAAAACTGTTTTTT
16 | NA | TRBJ1-6 | TRBV5-1 | NA | CASSLEFRGEGSPLHF | TGCGCCAGCAGCTTGGAGTTTAGGGGAGAAGGGTCACCCCTCCACTTT
15 | TRBD1 | TRBJ2-7 | TRBV7-8 | NA | CASRDRGLNSYEQYF | TGTGCCAGCAGAGACAGGGGTCTGAATTCCTACGAGCAGTACTTC
11 | NA | TRBJ1-1 | TRBV25-1 | NA | CASTEATEAFF | TGTGCCAGCACTGAAGCCACTGAAGCTTTCTTT
14 | NA | TRBJ2-1 | TRBV4-2 | NA | CASSQAGLGNEQFF | TGTGCCAGCAGCCAAGCTGGGCTGGGCAATGAGCAGTTCTTC
15 | NA | TRBJ1-2 | TRBV19 | NA | CASSILSTVNYGYTF | TGTGCCAGTAGTATCCTTTCGACGGTTAACTATGGCTACACCTTC
15 | NA | TRBJ2-3 | TRBV4-3 | NA | CASSHSTGGTDTQYF | TGCGCCAGCAGCCATTCGACGGGTGGGACAGATACGCAGTATTTT
13 | NA | TRBJ1-5 | TRBV28 | once | CASGTPAAWNQHF | TGTGCCAGCGGTACCCCAGCGGCGTGGAACCAGCATTTT
14 | NA | TRBJ1-1 | TRBV5-1 | NA | CASSLVTAATEAFF | TGCGCCAGCAGCTTGGTGACCGCTGCCACTGAAGCTTTCTTT
16 | NA | TRBJ1-5 | TRBV7-2 | NA | CASSPLGGAVNQPQHF | TGTGCCAGCAGCCCTTTGGGGGGAGCAGTCAATCAGCCCCAGCATTTT
15 | NA | TRBJ1-5 | TRBV27 | NA | CASSPSDIRNQPQHF | TGTGCCAGCAGTCCGTCGGACATAAGAAATCAGCCCCAGCATTTT
15 | NA | TRBJ1-6 | TRBV25-1 | NA | CASSETTGRNSPLHF | TGTGCCAGCAGCGAAACGACGGGTCGAAATTCACCCCTCCACTTT
19 | NA | TRBJ2-2 | TRBV4-3 | NA | CASSQDLRRASGSTGELFF | TGCGCCAGCAGCCAAGATCTTAGACGGGCCTCTGGGTCGACCGGGGAGCTGTTTTTT
16 | TRBD1 | TRBJ1-1 | TRBV6-5 | NA | CASSYSRDRVRTEAFF | TGTGCCAGCAGTTACTCAAGGGACAGGGTTAGGACTGAAGCTTTCTTT
14 | TRBD1 | TRBJ1-5 | TRBV28 | NA | CASSPRTGRQPQHF | TGTGCCAGCAGTCCCCGGACAGGGCGGCAGCCCCAGCATTTT
15 | NA | TRBJ1-4 | TRBV18 | once | CASSPTMETNEKLFF | TGTGCCAGCTCACCCACTATGGAGACTAATGAAAAACTGTTTTTT
15 | NA | TRBJ2-1 | TRBV19 | NA | CASSIDVGVYNEQFF | TGTGCCAGTAGTATCGATGTGGGAGTCTACAATGAGCAGTTCTTC
15 | NA | TRBJ2-6 | TRBV25-1 | NA | CASSEFSSGANVLTF | TGTGCCAGCAGTGAATTTTCTTCTGGGGCCAACGTCCTGACTTTC
16 | TRBD2 | TRBJ2-7 | TRBV6-5 | NA | CASSYSLAGAVYEQYF | TGTGCCAGCAGTTACTCCCTAGCGGGAGCAGTCTACGAGCAGTACTTC
14 | TRBD1 | TRBJ1-1 | TRBV19 | NA | CASSRQGMNTEAFF | TGTGCCAGTTCTCGACAGGGGATGAACACTGAAGCTTTCTTT
15 | NA | TRBJ2-1 | TRBV5-1 | NA | CASSRTLARGDEQFF | TGCGCCAGCAGCCGAACCCTGGCTAGGGGTGATGAGCAGTTCTTC
17 | NA | TRBJ2-6 | TRBV19 | NA | CASTPRGANSGANVLTF | TGTGCCAGTACGCCCCGGGGGGCGAACTCTGGGGCCAACGTCCTGACTTTC
14 | NA | TRBJ2-7 | TRBV21-1 | once | CASSNQKTSDEQYF | TGTGCCAGCAGCAACCAAAAAACGAGTGACGAGCAGTACTTC
15 | NA | TRBJ1-1 | TRBV7-9 | NA | CASSSYSDRKNEAFF | TGTGCCAGCAGCTCCTACTCCGACAGGAAAAATGAAGCTTTCTTT
14 | TRBD2 | TRBJ2-5 | TRBV28 | NA | CASSLGGDRRTQYF | TGTGCCAGCAGCCTTGGGGGGGACCGCAGGACCCAGTACTTC
14 | NA | TRBJ2-1 | TRBV6-5 | NA | CASESRTVGNEQFF | TGTGCCAGCGAATCCCGGACAGTGGGCAATGAGCAGTTCTTC
16 | NA | TRBJ2-7 | TRBV28 | NA | CASSNDLGSGFYEQYF | TGTGCCAGCAGTAACGATTTGGGTAGCGGATTCTACGAGCAGTACTTC
14 | NA | TRBJ1-4 | TRBV5-4 | NA | CASSWGATNEKLFF | TGTGCCAGCAGCTGGGGGGCAACTAATGAAAAACTGTTTTTT
15 | NA | TRBJ2-5 | TRBV6-5 | NA | CASSYSSQLGETQYF | TGTGCCAGCAGTTACTCGAGTCAGCTTGGAGAGACCCAGTACTTC
12 | NA | TRBJ1-4 | TRBV5-6 | NA | CASTQAGGKLFF | TGTGCCAGCACCCAGGCGGGGGGGAAACTGTTTTTT
14 | NA | TRBJ2-5 | TRBV2 | NA | CASSWTEYQETQYF | TGTGCCAGCAGCTGGACTGAGTACCAAGAGACCCAGTACTTC
15 | NA | TRBJ2-1 | TRBV11-3 | NA | CASSYQGGGYNEQFF | TGTGCCAGCAGCTACCAGGGAGGAGGTTACAATGAGCAGTTCTTC
14 | NA | TRBJ2-7 | TRBV6-6 | NA | CATLKTATTYEQYF | TGTGCCACCCTCAAGACTGCCACTACCTACGAGCAGTACTTC
17 | TRBD1 | TRBJ1-2 | TRBV7-2 | NA | CASSLRGQGTANYGYTF | TGTGCCAGCAGCTTGAGGGGACAGGGAACTGCTAACTATGGCTACACCTTC
17 | NA | TRBJ2-1 | TRBV19 | NA | CASSIDLYREHYNEQFF | TGTGCCAGTAGTATAGATCTATACAGGGAACACTACAATGAGCAGTTCTTC
13 | NA | TRBJ2-2 | TRBV15 | NA | CATSRDLTGELFF | TGTGCCACCAGCAGAGACCTCACCGGGGAGCTGTTTTTT
14 | NA | TRBJ1-5 | TRBV18 | NA | CASSPGQFNQPQHF | TGTGCCAGCTCACCAGGACAGTTCAATCAGCCCCAGCATTTT
13 | NA | TRBJ1-5 | TRBV7-6 | few | CASSLGYQQPQHF | TGTGCCAGCAGCCTTGGTTATCAACAGCCCCAGCATTTT
14 | NA | TRBJ1-5 | TRBV9 | NA | CASSDRDGDQPQHF | TGTGCCAGCAGCGACAGGGACGGGGATCAGCCCCAGCATTTT
16 | NA | TRBJ1-6 | TRBV7-2 | NA | CASTTDLDSYNSPLHF | TGTGCCAGCACCACCGACCTAGACAGCTATAATTCACCCCTCCACTTT
17 | TRBD2 | TRBJ2-3 | TRBV5-1 | NA | CASSLANSGGSTDTQYF | TGCGCCAGCAGCTTGGCCAATAGCGGGGGGTCCACAGATACGCAGTATTTT
14 | NA | TRBJ2-1 | TRBV27 | NA | CASGTSGSYNEQFF | TGTGCCAGCGGCACTAGTGGGTCCTACAATGAGCAGTTCTTC
13 | NA | TRBJ1-2 | TRBV9 | few | CASSVPGRNGYTF | TGTGCCAGCAGCGTACCCGGGAGGAATGGCTACACCTTC